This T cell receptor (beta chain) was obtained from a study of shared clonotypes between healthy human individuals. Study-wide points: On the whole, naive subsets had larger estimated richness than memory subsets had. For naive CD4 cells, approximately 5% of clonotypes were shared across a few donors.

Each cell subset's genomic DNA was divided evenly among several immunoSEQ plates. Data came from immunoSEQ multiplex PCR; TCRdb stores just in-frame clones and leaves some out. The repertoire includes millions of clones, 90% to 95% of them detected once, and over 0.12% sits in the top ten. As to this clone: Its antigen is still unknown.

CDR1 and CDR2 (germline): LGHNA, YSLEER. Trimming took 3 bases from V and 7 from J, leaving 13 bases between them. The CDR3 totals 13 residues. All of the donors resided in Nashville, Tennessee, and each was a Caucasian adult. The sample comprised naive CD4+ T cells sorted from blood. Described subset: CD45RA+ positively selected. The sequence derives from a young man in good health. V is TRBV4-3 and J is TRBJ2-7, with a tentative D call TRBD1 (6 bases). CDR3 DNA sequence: TGCGCCAGCAGCCAGGAACAGGGCGGTGAGCAGTACTTC. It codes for CASSQEQGGEQYF.